The 23 T cell receptor beta chains in this list originate from one sample, sequenced in a study of technical replicates of blood from a few donors. Assay used: immunoSEQ multiplex PCR; TCRdb lists only in-frame clones, some missing. The sample has tens of thousands of clones; 90% to 98% are singletons. Sequenced: T cells isolated from PBMCs. The receptors were sampled from a human donor in good health.

The CDR3 here is CASSLASSGSYNEQFF. The CDR3, as DNA: TGCGCCAGCAGCTTGGCGTCGAGCGGGTCTTACAATGAGCAGTTCTTC. The rearrangement uses TRBV5-1 and TRBJ2-1; tentatively, D is TRBD2 (6 bases). The CDR3 has 16 residues. The V and J ends lost 0 bases and 4 bases respectively, with 14 bases between them. The germline V gene has CDR1 SGHRS and CDR2 YFSETQ.

This chain uses TRBV7-3 with TRBJ1-2; the D is unclear. The CDR3 has 14 residues. V dropped 7 bases and J dropped 1 base, with 13 bases sitting between them. Germline CDR1 and CDR2: SGHTA and FQGTGA. DNA for the CDR3: TGTGCCAGCACCACAACGGGAGTTAACTATGGCTACACCTTC. Protein sequence: CASTTTGVNYGYTF.

This chain connects TRBV6-4 to TRBJ1-4; 10 nucleotides agree with TRBD1. Looked up from germline, CDR1 is MRHNA and CDR2 is SNTAGT. The junction had 12 bases not matched to a gene; V was cut back by 6 bases and J by 8 bases. The CDR3 consists of 16 residues. This CDR3 is CASRGRQGARREKLFF. CDR3 nucleotide sequence: TGTGCCAGCAGGGGACGACAGGGGGCGCGGCGGGAAAAACTGTTTTTT.

The chain couples TRBV4-1 to TRBJ1-5; D is unclear. The CDR3 extends over 15 amino acids. Germline V gene sequence: CDR1 MGHRA, CDR2 YSYEKL. V was trimmed by 1 base and J by 2 bases, leaving 9 bases between them. CDR3 sequence (DNA): TGCGCCAGCAGCCAAGGACCGGAGGGCAATCAGCCCCAGCATTTT. This translates into CASSQGPEGNQPQHF.

This chain joins TRBV5-6 and TRBJ2-7; a possible D gene is TRBD2 (6 bases). Germline CDR1 is SGHDT and CDR2 is YYEEEE. Trimming took 2 bases from V and 1 from J, leaving 10 bases between them. This CDR3 spans 14 amino acids. In DNA form, the CDR3 reads TGTGCCAGCAGCTTAAAGCGGGCTTCCTACGAGCAGTACTTC. As protein: CASSLKRASYEQYF.

Comment on this clone: Germline and junction disagree at one end, which may indicate a read error. The chain joins TRBV29-1 to TRBJ2-1, with D maybe TRBD2 (5 bases). This CDR3 has 16 residues. In germline, CDR1 is SQVTM, CDR2 ANQGSEA. CDR3 protein: CNVEEGQADSYNEQFF. The CDR3 DNA is TGCAACGTTGAAGAGGGCCAGGCTGATTCCTACAATGAGCAGTTCTTC.

The chain joins TRBV5-1 to TRBJ1-3, with D perhaps matching TRBD1 (5 bases). Trimming removed 0 bases at V and 2 bases at J, with 6 bases between. Germline V gene lookup returns CDR1 SGHRS and CDR2 YFSETQ. This CDR3 region has 14 residues. Here the CDR3 DNA reads TGCGCCAGCAGCTTGGCAGGGACTGGAAACACCATATATTTT. Its translation is CASSLAGTGNTIYF.

The V and J genes are TRBV5-1 and TRBJ2-7, with 7 positions matching TRBD1. V dropped 5 bases and J dropped 9; count of bases not matched to a gene: 17. The CDR3 spans 15 residues. The V gene's germline CDR1 is SGHRS and CDR2 YFSETQ. The CDR3 loop reads CASRSTRDSVGAQYF. The CDR3 DNA reads as TGCGCCAGCAGATCAACCCGGGACAGCGTCGGTGCGCAGTACTTC. The full variable domain, completed using reference TRBV5-1 and TRBJ2-7, is KAGVTQTPRYLIKTRGQQVTLSCSPISGHRSVSWYQQTPGQGLQFLFEYFSETQRNKGNFPGRFSGRQFSNSRSEMNVSTLELGDSALYLCASRSTRDSVGAQYFGPGTRLTVT.

The chain uses TRBV7-8 and TRBJ1-3, with D maybe TRBD1 (6 bases). This CDR3 spans 15 amino acids. V was pared by 1 base and J by 2 bases, with 9 bases between. CDR1 and CDR2 from the germline V gene are SGHVS and FQNEAQ. The chain's CDR3 is CASSLGTATGNTIYF. CDR3 nucleotides: TGTGCCAGCAGCTTAGGGACAGCTACTGGAAACACCATATATTTT.

This clone is a singleton in its sample. V gene TRBV6-5 combines with J gene TRBJ1-2, with D maybe TRBD1 (5 bases). V gave up 2 bases and J gave up 6 bases, with 16 bases separating them. The CDR3 runs to 15 residues. CDR1 is MNHEY, CDR2 SVGAGI, per germline. The CDR3 loop reads CASSYRDSRRHGYTF. The CDR3 bases are TGTGCCAGCAGTTACCGGGACTCCCGAAGGCATGGCTACACCTTC.

This sequence joins TRBV5-8 and TRBJ1-1; D gene ambiguous. The CDR3 is 13 residues long. Germline V gene data show CDR1 as SGHTS and CDR2 as YDEGEE. The V gene lost 2 bases and the J gene lost 1 base, with 6 bases spanning the gap. The CDR3 nucleotides read TGTGCCAGCAGCTTTCGGGAGAACACTGAAGCTTTCTTT. This codes for CASSFRENTEAFF.

The chain joins TRBV6-1 to TRBJ2-6, with D hard to call. Germline CDR1 reads MNHNS; CDR2 reads SASEGT. This CDR3 has 13 amino acids. Trimming removed 8 bases at V and 0 bases at J, with 5 bases between. This chain's CDR3 is CASVISGANVLTF. CDR3 nucleotide sequence: TGTGCCAGCGTTATCTCTGGGGCCAACGTCCTGACTTTC.

J is TRBJ2-7 and V is TRBV27, with a tentative D call TRBD2 (6 bases). Germline lookup yields CDR1 MNHEY and CDR2 SMNVEV (reference sequence). The length of the CDR3 is 14 residues. The V gene lost 2 bases and the J gene lost 2 bases, with 10 bases spanning the gap. In nucleotides, the CDR3 is TGTGCCAGCAGTTTAGCGGGACCACCCTACGAGCAGTACTTC. Protein: CASSLAGPPYEQYF.

The chain links TRBV5-6 to TRBJ2-3, with 14 bases that match TRBD2. After removal of 4 bases from V and 8 bases from J, the junction contained 3 bases not matched to a gene. Per the germline V gene, CDR1 is SGHDT and CDR2 is YYEEEE. The CDR3 covers 14 residues. CDR3 sequence: CASSVGLAGGTQYF. The CDR3 DNA reads TGTGCCAGCAGCGTCGGACTAGCGGGAGGTACGCAGTATTTT. Full variable domain (rest looked up from reference TRBV5-6 and TRBJ2-3): DAGVTQSPTHLIKTRGQQVTLRCSPKSGHDTVSWYQQALGQGPQFIFQYYEEEERQRGNFPDRFSGHQFPNYSSELNVNALLLGDSALYLCASSVGLAGGTQYFGPGTRLTVL.

This clone has only one observation. In nucleotides, the CDR3 is TGCGCCAGCAGCGAGGCGCGGGACAGGGTCTACGAGCAGTACTTC. Its protein is CASSEARDRVYEQYF. The chain uses TRBV5-1 and TRBJ2-7, with 9 bases that match TRBD1. V gave up 4 bases and J gave up 3 bases; unmatched junction bases: 8. Germline assignment: CDR1 SGHRS and CDR2 YFSETQ. The CDR3 length is 15 residues.

The chain couples TRBV21-1 to TRBJ2-3; TRBD2 is the table's D call, not checked against the DNA. TRBV21-1 constitutes a pseudogene. CDR3 length: 14 residues. In DNA, the CDR3 is TGTGCCAGCTGGGATTGTGGGGAGGCAGATACGCAGTATTTT. It codes for CASWDCGEADTQYF.

The chain employs TRBV29-1 and TRBJ1-1, with D perhaps matching TRBD1 (5 bases). V lost 4 bases to trimming and J lost 7 bases, with 19 bases between them. Germline-derived CDR1 and CDR2 are SQVTM and ANQGSEA. The CDR3 is made up of 14 amino acids. CDR3 nucleotides: TGCAGCGTTGGCCCGGGAGGGCAGGGTCGTGAAGCTTTCTTT. It translates to CSVGPGGQGREAFF.

J is TRBJ1-1 and V is TRBV4-2, with D perhaps matching TRBD1 (5 bases). The germline gives CDR1 LGHNA, CDR2 YNFKEQ. Deletions cut 4 bases from V and 6 bases from J, with 21 bases between. The CDR3 contains 16 residues. The CDR3 loop reads CASSPGGVRNNPEAFF. The CDR3 DNA sequence: TGTGCCAGCAGCCCTGGAGGGGTGCGGAATAACCCTGAAGCTTTCTTT.

The V and J genes are TRBV27 and TRBJ1-2, with 9 bases matching TRBD1. This CDR3 region has 18 residues. J was trimmed by 8 bases and V by 4 bases; bases with no gene match: 20. CDR1 and CDR2 (germline): MNHEY, SMNVEV (reference sequence). In DNA form, the CDR3 reads TGTGCCAGCAGTTCATATTCATTTGGGACAGGGATTCGGGCGGGCTACACCTTC. Residues: CASSSYSFGTGIRAGYTF.

The V gene is TRBV20-1, the J gene TRBJ2-7; TRBD2 is a possible D gene (6 bases). Germline assignment: CDR1 DFQATT and CDR2 SNEGSKA (reference sequence). CDR3 size: 11 residues. DNA for the CDR3: TGCAGCGTGACGTTGGGGGGCGAGCAGTACTTC. Translating it yields CSVTLGGEQYF.

The chain carries TRBV28 and TRBJ2-1; 10 bases are shared with TRBD2. Germline V CDR1 and CDR2: MDHEN, SYDVKM. Unmatched junction bases numbered 10, after V lost 7 bases and J lost 7 bases. The CDR3 consists of 15 residues. This CDR3 is CASMVNHSGRNEQFF. CDR3 DNA sequence: TGTGCCAGCATGGTTAATCATAGCGGGAGGAATGAGCAGTTCTTC.

This chain links TRBV7-8 with TRBJ1-5; perhaps TRBD1 as D (6 bases). The V end lost 0 bases, the J end lost 0 bases, and 9 bases lay between the germline ends. This CDR3 comprises 16 residues. From germline, CDR1 is SGHVS and CDR2 FQNEAQ. The DNA of the CDR3 is TGTGCCAGCAGCTTAGCGGGGGCAGTTAGCAATCAGCCCCAGCATTTT. Translating it yields CASSLAGAVSNQPQHF.

The CDR3 sequence is CASSLSSFREGAGAQETQYF. Written as DNA, the CDR3 is TGTGCCAGCAGCTTGTCGTCATTCCGGGAGGGAGCGGGGGCACAAGAGACCCAGTACTTC. The chain links TRBV5-5 to TRBJ2-5; 8 bases fit TRBD2. Germline lookup yields CDR1 SGHKS and CDR2 YYEKEE (reference sequence). V shed 1 base and J 2 bases; nucleotides not matched to a gene: 19. This CDR3 has 20 residues. The entire variable domain, with the rest obtained from reference TRBV5-5 and TRBJ2-5, is as follows: DAGVTQSPTHLIKTRGQQVTLRCSPISGHKSVSWYQQVLGQGPQFIFQYYEKEERGRGNFPDRFSARQFPNYSSELNVNALLLGDSALYLCASSLSSFREGAGAQETQYFGPGTRLLVL.